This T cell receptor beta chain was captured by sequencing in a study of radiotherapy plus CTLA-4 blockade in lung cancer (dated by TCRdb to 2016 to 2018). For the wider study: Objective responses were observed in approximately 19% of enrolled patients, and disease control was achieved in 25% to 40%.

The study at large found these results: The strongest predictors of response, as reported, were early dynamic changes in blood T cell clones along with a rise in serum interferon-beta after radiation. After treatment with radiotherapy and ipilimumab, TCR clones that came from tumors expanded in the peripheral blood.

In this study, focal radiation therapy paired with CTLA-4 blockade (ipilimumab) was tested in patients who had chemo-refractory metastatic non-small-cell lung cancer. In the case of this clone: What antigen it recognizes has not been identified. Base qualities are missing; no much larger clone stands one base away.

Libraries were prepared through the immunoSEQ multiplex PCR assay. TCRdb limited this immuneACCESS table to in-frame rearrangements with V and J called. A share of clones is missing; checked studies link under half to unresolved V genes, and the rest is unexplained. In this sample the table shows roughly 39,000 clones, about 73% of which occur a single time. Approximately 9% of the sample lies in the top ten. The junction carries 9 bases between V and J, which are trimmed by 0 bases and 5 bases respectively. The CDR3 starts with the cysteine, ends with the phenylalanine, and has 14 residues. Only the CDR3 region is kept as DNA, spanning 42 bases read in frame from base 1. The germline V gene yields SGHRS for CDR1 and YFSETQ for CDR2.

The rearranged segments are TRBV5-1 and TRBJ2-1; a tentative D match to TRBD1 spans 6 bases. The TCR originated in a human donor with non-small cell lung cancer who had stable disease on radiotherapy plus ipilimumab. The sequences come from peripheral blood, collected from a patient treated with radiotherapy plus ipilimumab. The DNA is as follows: TGCGCCAGCAGCTTGGGGACAGAGCACAATGAGCAGTTCTTC. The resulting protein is CASSLGTEHNEQFF. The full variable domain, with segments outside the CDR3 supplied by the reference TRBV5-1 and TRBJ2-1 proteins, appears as KAGVTQTPRYLIKTRGQQVTLSCSPISGHRSVSWYQQTPGQGLQFLFEYFSETQRNKGNFPGRFSGRQFSNSRSEMNVSTLELGDSALYLCASSLGTEHNEQFFGPGTRLTVL.